This is a list of T cell receptor beta chains from one sample in a study of identical twins. TCRdb itself ran the 5' RACE reads through MiXCR, one entry per CDR3 protein. The sample carries about 660,000 distinct CDR3 sequences, 8.5% to 9% recorded once. These data are also associated with another study on yellow fever vaccine responses in identical twins.

The sample consisted of PBMCs. These receptors were taken from a woman younger than 35 in good health. Each CDR3 is given with its conserved first and last residue. Fields, in order: V gene, J gene, CDR3 protein.

v_gene: TRBV28
j_gene: TRBJ2-1
CDR3aa: CASRIGRNNEQFF

v_gene: TRBV7-9
j_gene: TRBJ1-1
CDR3aa: CASSSRTELNTEAFF

v_gene: TRBV3-1
j_gene: TRBJ2-2
CDR3aa: CASSRRTGELFF

v_gene: TRBV5-1
j_gene: TRBJ1-4
CDR3aa: CASSLEGSENEKLFF

v_gene: TRBV24-1
j_gene: TRBJ2-7
CDR3aa: CATSEGLLHEQYF

v_gene: TRBV12-3/TRBV12-4
j_gene: TRBJ2-7
CDR3aa: CASSFVETPTGEQYF

v_gene: TRBV3-1
j_gene: TRBJ1-1
CDR3aa: CASSQSGRTEAFF

v_gene: TRBV13
j_gene: TRBJ1-5
CDR3aa: CASSASGQGSNQPQHF

v_gene: TRBV10-2
j_gene: TRBJ2-1
CDR3aa: CASSDYRNEQFF

v_gene: TRBV6-2/TRBV6-3
j_gene: TRBJ2-7
CDR3aa: CASRGQPSEQYF

v_gene: TRBV5-6
j_gene: TRBJ1-2
CDR3aa: CASSPIGQDSYGYTF

v_gene: TRBV7-9
j_gene: TRBJ2-3
CDR3aa: CASSLLTTSTDTQYF

v_gene: TRBV10-2
j_gene: TRBJ2-3
CDR3aa: CASSDGTSATDTQYF

v_gene: TRBV7-9
j_gene: TRBJ2-7
CDR3aa: CASSGMGGGWGEQYF

v_gene: TRBV27
j_gene: TRBJ2-1
CDR3aa: CASREWASGRPYNEQFF

v_gene: TRBV6-5
j_gene: TRBJ2-7
CDR3aa: CASSYWGRTGRTYEQYF

v_gene: TRBV12-3/TRBV12-4
j_gene: TRBJ2-7
CDR3aa: CASGTDAYEQYF

v_gene: TRBV7-8
j_gene: TRBJ1-2
CDR3aa: CASSLARTGTGTGYTF

v_gene: TRBV29-1
j_gene: TRBJ2-1
CDR3aa: CSAEGASGWGEQFF

v_gene: TRBV14
j_gene: TRBJ2-1
CDR3aa: CASSPQVNYNEQFF

v_gene: TRBV7-2
j_gene: TRBJ2-7
CDR3aa: CASGSAAGQSLF

v_gene: TRBV3-1
j_gene: TRBJ2-3
CDR3aa: CASSQSALSTDTQYF

v_gene: TRBV24-1
j_gene: TRBJ2-1
CDR3aa: CATSDHSGGGQNEQFF

v_gene: TRBV12-3/TRBV12-4
j_gene: TRBJ1-3
CDR3aa: CASTGPDRNTIYF

v_gene: TRBV7-7
j_gene: TRBJ2-2
CDR3aa: CASRADSSNTGELFF

v_gene: TRBV29-1
j_gene: TRBJ2-2
CDR3aa: CSVVGGTGELFF

v_gene: TRBV20-1
j_gene: TRBJ2-1
CDR3aa: CSARVLIPAGLSSYNEQFF

v_gene: TRBV15
j_gene: TRBJ2-3
CDR3aa: CATSRVTRIASTDTQYF

v_gene: TRBV5-1
j_gene: TRBJ2-7
CDR3aa: CASSLVGGEQYF

v_gene: TRBV28
j_gene: TRBJ1-5
CDR3aa: CASSLQVGNQPQHF

v_gene: TRBV4-3
j_gene: TRBJ2-7
CDR3aa: CASSQDRSSGGYEQYF

v_gene: TRBV20-1
j_gene: TRBJ2-1
CDR3aa: CSARSTSGNHNEQFF

v_gene: TRBV11-1
j_gene: TRBJ2-1
CDR3aa: CASSPRGASGTPYNEQFF

v_gene: TRBV21-1
j_gene: TRBJ2-1
CDR3aa: CASRLERENNEQFF

v_gene: TRBV7-2
j_gene: TRBJ2-1
CDR3aa: CASSLKPNNEQFF

v_gene: TRBV7-3
j_gene: TRBJ2-2
CDR3aa: CASSLVGGLNTGELFF

v_gene: TRBV12-3/TRBV12-4
j_gene: TRBJ2-2
CDR3aa: CASSYRGAGELFF

v_gene: TRBV7-9
j_gene: TRBJ2-7
CDR3aa: CASSSIEAGGSSYEQYF

v_gene: TRBV9
j_gene: TRBJ2-3
CDR3aa: CASSTSGTSTDTQYF

v_gene: TRBV7-9
j_gene: TRBJ2-7
CDR3aa: CASSDRDDEQYF

v_gene: TRBV10-2
j_gene: TRBJ2-1
CDR3aa: CASIEYGGDNEQFF

v_gene: TRBV20-1
j_gene: TRBJ1-2
CDR3aa: CSARDPRGLGGYTF

v_gene: TRBV6-1
j_gene: TRBJ2-1
CDR3aa: CASSVRDTYNEQFF

v_gene: TRBV4-3
j_gene: TRBJ2-1
CDR3aa: CASSQELAGGPRNEQFF

v_gene: TRBV5-1
j_gene: TRBJ2-3
CDR3aa: CASRPSGGALADTQYF

v_gene: TRBV27
j_gene: TRBJ1-1
CDR3aa: CASSLSTGPMNTEAFF

v_gene: TRBV20-1
j_gene: TRBJ2-3
CDR3aa: CSARPGRGDDTQYF

v_gene: TRBV18
j_gene: TRBJ2-5
CDR3aa: CASSAGPQGEAQYF